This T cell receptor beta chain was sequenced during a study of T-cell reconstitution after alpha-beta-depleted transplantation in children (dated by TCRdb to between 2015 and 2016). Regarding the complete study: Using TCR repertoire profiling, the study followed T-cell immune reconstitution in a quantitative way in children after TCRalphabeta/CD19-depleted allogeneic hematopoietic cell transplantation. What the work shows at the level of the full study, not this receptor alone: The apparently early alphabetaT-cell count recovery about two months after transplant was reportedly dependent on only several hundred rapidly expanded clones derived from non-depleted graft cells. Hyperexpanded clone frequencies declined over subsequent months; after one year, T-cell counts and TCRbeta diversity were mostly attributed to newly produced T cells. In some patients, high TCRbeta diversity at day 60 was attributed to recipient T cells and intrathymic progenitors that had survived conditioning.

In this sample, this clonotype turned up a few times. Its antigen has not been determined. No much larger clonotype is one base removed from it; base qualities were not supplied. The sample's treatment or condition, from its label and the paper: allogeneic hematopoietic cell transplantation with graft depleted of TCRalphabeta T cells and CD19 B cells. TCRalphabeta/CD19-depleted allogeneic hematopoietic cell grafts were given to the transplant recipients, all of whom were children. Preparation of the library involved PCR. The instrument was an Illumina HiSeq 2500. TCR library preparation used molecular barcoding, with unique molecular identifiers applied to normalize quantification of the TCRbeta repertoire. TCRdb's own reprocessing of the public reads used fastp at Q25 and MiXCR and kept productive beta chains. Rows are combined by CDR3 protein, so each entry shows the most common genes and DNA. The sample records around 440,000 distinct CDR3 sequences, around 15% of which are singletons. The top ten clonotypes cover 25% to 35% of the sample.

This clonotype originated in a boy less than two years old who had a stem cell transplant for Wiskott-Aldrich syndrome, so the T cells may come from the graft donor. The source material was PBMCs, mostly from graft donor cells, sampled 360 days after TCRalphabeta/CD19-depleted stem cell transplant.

The sequenced DNA: TGTGCCAGCTCACCAGATACAGGTGGAGAGACCCAGTACTTC. The translation is CASSPDTGGETQYF. This sequence uses TRBV18 and TRBJ2-5; TRBD1 might be the D gene, on 5 matching bases. The CDR1 and CDR2 encoded by the germline V gene are KGHSH and LQKENI. V is shortened by 2 bases, J by 4 bases, and the region joining them spans 11 bases. The CDR3, cysteine through phenylalanine, is 14 amino acids long. The entry retains the CDR3 DNA only, 42 bases that are in frame from base 1.